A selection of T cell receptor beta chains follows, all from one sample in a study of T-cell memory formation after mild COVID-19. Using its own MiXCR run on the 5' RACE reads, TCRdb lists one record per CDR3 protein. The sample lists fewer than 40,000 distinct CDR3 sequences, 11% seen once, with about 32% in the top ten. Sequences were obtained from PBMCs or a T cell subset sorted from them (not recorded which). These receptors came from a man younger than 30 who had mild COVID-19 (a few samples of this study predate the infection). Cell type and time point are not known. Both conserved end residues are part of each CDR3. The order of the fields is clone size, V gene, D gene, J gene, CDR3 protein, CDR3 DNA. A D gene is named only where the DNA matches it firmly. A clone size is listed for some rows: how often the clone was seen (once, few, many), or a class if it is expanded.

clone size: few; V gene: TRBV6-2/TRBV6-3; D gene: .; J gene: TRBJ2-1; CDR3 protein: CASSPQFSSEQFF; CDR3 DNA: TGTGCCAGCAGCCCCCAATTTTCTAGTGAGCAGTTCTTC
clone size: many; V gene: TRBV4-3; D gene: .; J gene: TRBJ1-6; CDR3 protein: CASSQPDRNSPLHF; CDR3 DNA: TGCGCCAGCAGCCAGCCCGACCGTAATTCACCCCTCCACTTT
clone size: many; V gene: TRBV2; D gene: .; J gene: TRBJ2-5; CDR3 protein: CASNRQEQETQYF; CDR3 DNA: TGTGCCAGCAACCGACAGGAACAAGAGACCCAGTACTTC
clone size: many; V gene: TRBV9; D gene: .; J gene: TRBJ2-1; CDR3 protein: CASSVGDYNEQFF; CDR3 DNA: TGTGCCAGCAGCGTAGGGGACTACAATGAGCAGTTCTTC
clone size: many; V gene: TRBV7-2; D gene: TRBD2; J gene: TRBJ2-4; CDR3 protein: CASSLALGGGLNIQYF; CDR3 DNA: TGTGCCAGCAGCTTAGCGCTCGGGGGGGGCTTGAACATTCAGTACTTC
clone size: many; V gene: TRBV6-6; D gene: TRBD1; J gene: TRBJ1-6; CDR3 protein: CASSSRGPGSPLHF; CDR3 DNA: TGTGCCAGCAGTTCCAGGGGGCCAGGGTCACCCCTCCACTTT
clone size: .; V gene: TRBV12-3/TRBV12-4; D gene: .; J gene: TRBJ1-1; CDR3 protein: CASSESYREIFMNTEAFF; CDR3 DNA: TGTGCCAGCAGCGAAAGCTACAGGGAAATCTTCATGAACACTGAAGCTTTCTTT
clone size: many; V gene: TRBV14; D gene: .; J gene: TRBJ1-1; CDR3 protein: CASSQYEGTEAFF; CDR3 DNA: TGTGCCAGCAGCCAATACGAAGGCACTGAAGCTTTCTTT
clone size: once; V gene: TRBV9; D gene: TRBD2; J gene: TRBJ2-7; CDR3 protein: CASSVGTSGTYEQYF; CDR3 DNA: TGTGCCAGCAGCGTGGGGACTAGCGGGACCTACGAGCAGTACTTC
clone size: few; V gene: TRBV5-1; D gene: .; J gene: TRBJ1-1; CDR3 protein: CASSWGEWGVAEAFF; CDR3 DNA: TGCGCCAGCAGCTGGGGGGAGTGGGGTGTCGCTGAAGCTTTCTTT
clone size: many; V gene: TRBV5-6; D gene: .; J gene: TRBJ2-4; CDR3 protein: CASSLGRLAKNIQYF; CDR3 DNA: TGTGCCAGCAGCTTGGGGCGGCTAGCCAAAAACATTCAGTACTTC
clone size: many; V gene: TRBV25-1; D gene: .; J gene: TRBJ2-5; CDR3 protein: CASSEEEGHQETQYF; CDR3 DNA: TGTGCCAGCAGTGAGGAGGAGGGGCATCAAGAGACCCAGTACTTC
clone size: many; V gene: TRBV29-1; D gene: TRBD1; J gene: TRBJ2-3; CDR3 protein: CSGTGFQDTQYF; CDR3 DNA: TGCAGCGGGACAGGGTTTCAAGATACGCAGTATTTT
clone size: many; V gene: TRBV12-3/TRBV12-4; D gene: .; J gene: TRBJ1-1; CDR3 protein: CASKPAQGGNTEAFF; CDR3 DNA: TGTGCCAGCAAACCGGCCCAGGGCGGGAACACTGAAGCTTTCTTT
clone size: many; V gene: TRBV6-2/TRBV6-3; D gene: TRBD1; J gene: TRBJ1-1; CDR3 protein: CASSTLRGQGENTEAFF; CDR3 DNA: TGTGCCAGCAGTACCCTCCGCGGACAGGGTGAGAACACTGAAGCTTTCTTT
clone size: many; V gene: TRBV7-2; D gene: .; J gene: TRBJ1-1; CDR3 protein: CASSLGMGTEAFF; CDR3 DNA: TGTGCCAGCAGCTTAGGGATGGGAACTGAAGCTTTCTTT
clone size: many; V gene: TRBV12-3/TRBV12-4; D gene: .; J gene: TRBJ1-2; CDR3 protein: CASSFTGHYGYTF; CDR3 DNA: TGTGCCAGCAGTTTTACCGGGCACTATGGCTACACCTTC
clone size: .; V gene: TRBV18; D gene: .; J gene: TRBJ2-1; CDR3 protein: CASSPILRSSYNEQFF; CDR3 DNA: TGTGCCAGCTCACCAATTCTACGGAGCTCCTACAATGAGCAGTTCTTC
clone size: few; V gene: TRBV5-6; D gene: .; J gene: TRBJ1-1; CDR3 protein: CASSLWDLGTEAFF; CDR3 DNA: TGTGCCAGCAGCTTGTGGGATCTGGGCACTGAAGCTTTCTTT
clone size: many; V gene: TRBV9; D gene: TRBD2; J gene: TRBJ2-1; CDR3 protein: CASSVAGTSYEQFF; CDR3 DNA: TGTGCCAGCAGCGTAGCCGGGACTAGCTATGAGCAGTTCTTC
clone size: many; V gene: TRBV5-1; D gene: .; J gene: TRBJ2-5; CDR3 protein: CASSGPEQETQYF; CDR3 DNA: TGCGCCAGCAGCGGGCCGGAGCAAGAGACCCAGTACTTC
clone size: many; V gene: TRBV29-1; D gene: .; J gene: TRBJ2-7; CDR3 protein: CSAQGGGSYEQYF; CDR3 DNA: TGCAGCGCCCAAGGGGGGGGCTCCTACGAGCAGTACTTC
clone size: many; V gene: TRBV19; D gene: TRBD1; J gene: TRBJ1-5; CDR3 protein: CASSIESGQGQPQHF; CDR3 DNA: TGTGCCAGTAGTATAGAATCGGGACAGGGCCAGCCCCAGCATTTT
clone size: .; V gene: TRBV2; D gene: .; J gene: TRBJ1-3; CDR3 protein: CASSDRGAGNTIYF; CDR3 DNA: TGTGCCAGCAGCGACCGAGGGGCTGGAAACACCATATATTTT
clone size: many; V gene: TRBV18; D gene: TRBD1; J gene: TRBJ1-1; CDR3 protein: CASSTEQGALNTEAFF; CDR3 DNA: TGTGCCAGCTCGACGGAGCAGGGGGCGTTGAACACTGAAGCTTTCTTT
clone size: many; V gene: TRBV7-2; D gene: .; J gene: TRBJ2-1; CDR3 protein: CASSLDSGRRNEQFF; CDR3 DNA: TGTGCCAGCAGCTTGGACTCGGGCAGGCGGAATGAGCAGTTCTTC
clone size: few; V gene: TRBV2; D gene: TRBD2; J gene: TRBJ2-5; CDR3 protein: CASSAAGGPAETQYF; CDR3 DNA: TGTGCCAGCAGTGCAGCGGGGGGGCCAGCAGAGACCCAGTACTTC
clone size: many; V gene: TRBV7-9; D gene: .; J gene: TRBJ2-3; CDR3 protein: CASSPLASGTDTQYF; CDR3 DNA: TGTGCCAGCAGCCCGTTAGCTAGCGGCACAGATACGCAGTATTTT
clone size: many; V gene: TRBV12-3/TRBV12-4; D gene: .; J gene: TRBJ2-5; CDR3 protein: CASSFTQRETQYF; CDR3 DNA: TGTGCCAGCAGTTTTACCCAAAGGGAGACCCAGTACTTC
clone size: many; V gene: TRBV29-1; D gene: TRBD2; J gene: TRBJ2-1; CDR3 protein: CSVSGGTISSYNEQFF; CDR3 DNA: TGCAGCGTTAGCGGGGGAACGATTAGCTCCTACAATGAGCAGTTCTTC
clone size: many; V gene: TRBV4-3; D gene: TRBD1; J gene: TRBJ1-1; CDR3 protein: CASSLDREWEAFF; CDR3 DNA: TGCGCCAGCAGCCTCGACAGGGAATGGGAAGCTTTCTTT
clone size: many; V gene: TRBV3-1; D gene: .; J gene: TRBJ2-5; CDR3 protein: CASSQDTVNQPQYF; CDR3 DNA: TGTGCCAGCAGCCAAGACACAGTAAATCAGCCCCAGTACTTC
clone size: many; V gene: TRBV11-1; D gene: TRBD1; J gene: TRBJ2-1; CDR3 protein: CASSPSGGTGGFSHYNEQFF; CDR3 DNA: TGTGCCAGCAGCCCATCGGGGGGGACAGGGGGCTTTTCCCACTACAATGAGCAGTTTTTC
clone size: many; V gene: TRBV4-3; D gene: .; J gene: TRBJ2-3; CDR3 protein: CASSQAGFTDTQYF; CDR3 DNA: TGCGCCAGCAGCCAAGCAGGGTTCACAGATACGCAGTATTTT
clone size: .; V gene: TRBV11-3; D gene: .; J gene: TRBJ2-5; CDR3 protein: CASSLGLGKTQYF; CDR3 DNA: TGTGCCAGCAGCTTAGGGCTGGGAAAGACCCAGTACTTC
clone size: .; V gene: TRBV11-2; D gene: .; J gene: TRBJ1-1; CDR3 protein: CASSLRRNTEAFF; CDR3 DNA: TGTGCCAGCAGCTTGAGGAGAAACACTGAAGCTTTCTTT
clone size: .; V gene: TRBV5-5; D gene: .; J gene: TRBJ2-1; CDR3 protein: CASSLPTSGEQFF; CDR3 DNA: TGTGCCAGCAGCTTGCCCACCTCGGGTGAGCAGTTCTTC
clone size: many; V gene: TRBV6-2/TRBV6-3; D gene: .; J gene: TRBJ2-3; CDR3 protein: CASSSVASTDTQYF; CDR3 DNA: TGTGCCAGCAGTTCAGTCGCTAGCACAGATACGCAGTATTTT
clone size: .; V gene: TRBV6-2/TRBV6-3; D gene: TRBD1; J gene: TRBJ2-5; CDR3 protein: CASSLDRVGETQYF; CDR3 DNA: TGTGCCAGCAGTTTGGACAGGGTCGGAGAGACCCAGTACTTC
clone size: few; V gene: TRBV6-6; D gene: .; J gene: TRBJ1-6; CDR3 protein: CASSTTGISPLHF; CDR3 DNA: TGTGCCAGCAGTACGACAGGTATCTCACCCCTCCACTTT
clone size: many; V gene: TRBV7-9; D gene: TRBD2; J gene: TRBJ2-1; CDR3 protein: CASSPTSGGAGFKEQFF; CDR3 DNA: TGTGCCAGCAGCCCGACTAGCGGGGGGGCCGGTTTCAAGGAGCAGTTCTTC
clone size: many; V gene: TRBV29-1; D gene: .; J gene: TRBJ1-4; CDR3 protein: CSVVGDPDEKLFF; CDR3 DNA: TGCAGCGTTGTAGGGGATCCGGATGAAAAACTGTTTTTT
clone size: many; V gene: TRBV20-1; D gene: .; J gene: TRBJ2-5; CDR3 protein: CSAPRGAQETQYF; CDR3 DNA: TGCAGTGCTCCTCGGGGGGCGCAAGAGACCCAGTACTTC
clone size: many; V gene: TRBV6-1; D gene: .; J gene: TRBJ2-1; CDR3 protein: CASSEPGVSEQFF; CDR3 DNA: TGTGCCAGCAGTGAGCCAGGGGTATCTGAGCAGTTCTTC
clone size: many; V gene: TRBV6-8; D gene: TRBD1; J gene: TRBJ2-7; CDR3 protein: CASRLGQADDEQYF; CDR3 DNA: TGTGCCAGCAGGCTAGGACAGGCCGACGACGAGCAGTACTTC